Sequencing of this TCR beta chain was carried out in a study of T-cell reconstitution after alpha-beta-depleted transplantation in children. Regarding this clonotype: Its antigen is unknown.

Study-level findings and limits: As was reported, about two months after transplant, alpha-beta T cells came from several hundred expanded graft clones. T-cell numbers and diversity one year post-transplant derived largely from freshly generated T cells.

Germline V gene lookup returns CDR1 DFQATT and CDR2 SNEGSKA (reference sequence). The V end was cut by 1 base, the J end by 0 bases, with 7 bases between. The CDR3 is 14 amino acids. The authors prepared the TCRbeta library with unique molecular identifiers. MiXCR was run by TCRdb on the PCR reads, yielding one entry per CDR3 protein. This table has 25,000 or so distinct CDR3 sequences, 15% to 20% appearing once. J is TRBJ1-5 and V is TRBV20-1; unclear D gene. The sample in question was PBMCs, mostly from graft donor cells, obtained 60 days after TCRalphabeta/CD19-depleted stem cell transplant. The source is a male patient aged 2-9 years who had a stem cell transplant for acute lymphoblastic leukemia, so the T cells may come from the graft donor. DNA for the CDR3: TGCAGTGCTAGAGTGGGTAATAGCAATCAGCCCCAGCATTTT. Protein product: CSARVGNSNQPQHF.